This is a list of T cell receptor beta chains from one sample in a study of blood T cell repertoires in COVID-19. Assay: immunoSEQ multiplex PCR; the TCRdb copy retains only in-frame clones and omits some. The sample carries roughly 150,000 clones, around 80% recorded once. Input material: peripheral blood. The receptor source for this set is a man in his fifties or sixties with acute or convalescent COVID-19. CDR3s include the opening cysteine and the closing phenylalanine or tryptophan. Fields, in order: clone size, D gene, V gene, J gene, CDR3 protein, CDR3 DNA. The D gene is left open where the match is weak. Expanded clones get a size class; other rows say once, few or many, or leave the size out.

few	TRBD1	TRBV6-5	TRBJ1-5	CASSYSRTGRQPQHF	TGTGCCAGCAGTTACTCTCGGACAGGGAGGCAGCCCCAGCATTTT
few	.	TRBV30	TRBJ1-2	CAWGSGNRVNYGYTF	TGTGCCTGGGGTTCGGGAAACAGGGTTAACTATGGCTACACCTTC
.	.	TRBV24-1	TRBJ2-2	CATSDRGRTGELFF	TGTGCCACCAGTGACAGGGGTCGCACCGGGGAGCTGTTTTTT
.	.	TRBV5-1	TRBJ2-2	CASSLAQGNTGELFF	TGCGCCAGCAGCTTGGCCCAGGGGAACACCGGGGAGCTGTTTTTT
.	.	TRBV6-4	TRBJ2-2	CASSGVGGNTGELFF	TGTGCCAGCAGCGGCGTAGGGGGGAACACCGGGGAGCTGTTTTTT
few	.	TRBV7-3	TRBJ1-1	CASSLVGANTEAFF	TGTGCCAGCAGCTTAGTGGGAGCGAACACTGAAGCTTTCTTT
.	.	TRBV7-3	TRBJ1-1	CASSWQGMNTEAFF	TGTGCCAGCAGCTGGCAGGGAATGAACACTGAAGCTTTCTTT
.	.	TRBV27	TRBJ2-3	CASSLKGGRVDTQYF	TGTGCCAGCAGTTTAAAAGGGGGAAGGGTAGATACGCAGTATTTT
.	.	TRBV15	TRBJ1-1	CATSRGGVWGTNTEAFF	TGTGCCACCAGCAGAGGCGGGGTATGGGGAACCAACACTGAAGCTTTCTTT
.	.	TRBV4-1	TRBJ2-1	CASSQAGGPEQFF	TGCGCCAGCAGCCAAGCCGGGGGGCCTGAGCAGTTCTTC
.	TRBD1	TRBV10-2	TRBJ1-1	CASSRDRANTEAFF	TGCGCCAGCAGTAGGGACAGGGCAAACACTGAAGCTTTCTTT
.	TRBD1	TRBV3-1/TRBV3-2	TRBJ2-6	CASSIQQGVLTF	TGTGCCAGCAGCATCCAACAGGGGGTCCTGACTTTC
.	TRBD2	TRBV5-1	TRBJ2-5	CASSPTSGGRLETQYF	TGCGCCAGCAGCCCGACTAGCGGGGGGCGTTTAGAGACCCAGTACTTC
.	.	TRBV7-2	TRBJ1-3	CASSPGGAGNTIYF	TGTGCCAGCAGCCCGGGGGGGGCTGGAAACACCATATATTTT
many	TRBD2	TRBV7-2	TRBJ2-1	CASSPVGGAYNEQFF	TGTGCCAGCAGCCCGGTCGGGGGGGCCTACAATGAGCAGTTCTTC
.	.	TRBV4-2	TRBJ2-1	CASSQVNAGSYNEQFF	TGTGCCAGCAGCCAGGTGAACGCAGGGTCCTACAATGAGCAGTTCTTC
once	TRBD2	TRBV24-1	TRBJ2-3	CATSDKLAGGPEGRDTQYF	TGTGCCACCAGTGACAAACTAGCGGGGGGCCCTGAGGGGCGGGATACGCAGTATTTT
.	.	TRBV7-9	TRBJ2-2	CASSFNLATNTGELFF	TGTGCCAGCAGCTTCAATTTAGCGACGAACACCGGGGAGCTGTTTTTT
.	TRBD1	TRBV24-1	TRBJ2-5	CATSVDRGVGETQYF	TGTGCCACCAGTGTCGACAGGGGGGTTGGGGAGACCCAGTACTTC
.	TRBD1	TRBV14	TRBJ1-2	CASSHDFRQGELYGYTF	TGTGCCAGCAGCCACGACTTCAGACAGGGGGAGTTGTATGGCTACACCTTC
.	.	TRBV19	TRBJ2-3	CASSNGQPTDTQYF	TGTGCCAGTAGTAACGGACAGCCCACAGATACGCAGTATTTT
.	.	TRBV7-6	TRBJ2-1	CASSLVPQLVQLYNEQFF	TGTGCCAGCAGCTTAGTACCCCAATTGGTTCAGTTATACAATGAGCAGTTCTTC
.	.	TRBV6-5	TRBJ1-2	CASSRTEKYNYGYTF	TGTGCCAGCAGTAGGACAGAAAAATATAACTATGGCTACACCTTC
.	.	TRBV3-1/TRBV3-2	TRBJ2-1	CASSEQGKGYNEQFF	TGTGCCAGCAGCGAGCAGGGGAAAGGCTACAATGAGCAGTTCTTC
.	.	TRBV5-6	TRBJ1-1	CASSPGQYTEAFF	TGTGCCAGCAGCCCGGGTCAATACACTGAAGCTTTCTTT
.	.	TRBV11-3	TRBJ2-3	CASSLLASTDTQYF	TGTGCCAGCAGCTTATTAGCCTCCACAGATACGCAGTATTTT
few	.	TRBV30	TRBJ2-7	CAWRERGTPYYEQYF	TGTGCCTGGAGGGAAAGGGGGACACCATACTACGAGCAGTACTTC
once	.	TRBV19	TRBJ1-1	CASTTVFRNTEAFF	TGTGCCAGTACTACAGTATTCCGTAACACTGAAGCTTTCTTT
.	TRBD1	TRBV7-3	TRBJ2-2	CASSLTGGNTGELFF	TGTGCCAGCAGCTTGACAGGGGGAAACACCGGGGAGCTGTTTTTT
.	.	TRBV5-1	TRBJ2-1	CASSQVGLSADEQFF	TGCGCCAGCAGCCAGGTGGGTCTCTCAGCCGATGAGCAGTTCTTC
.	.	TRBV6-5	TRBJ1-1	CASSYSGRGTEAFF	TGTGCCAGCAGTTACTCAGGCAGGGGCACTGAAGCTTTCTTT
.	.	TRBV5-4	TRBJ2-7	CASSFFGGGEQYF	TGTGCCAGCAGCTTTTTCGGCGGAGGCGAGCAGTACTTC
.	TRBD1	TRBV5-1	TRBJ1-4	CASKEGAGTTNEKLFF	TGCGCCAGCAAGGAGGGGGCCGGTACAACTAATGAAAAACTGTTTTTT
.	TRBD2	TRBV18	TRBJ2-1	CASSSGLDGEQFF	TGTGCCAGCTCATCTGGACTAGACGGTGAGCAGTTCTTC
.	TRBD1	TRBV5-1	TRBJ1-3	CASSPGTASGNTIYF	TGCGCCAGCAGCCCGGGGACAGCCTCTGGAAACACCATATATTTT
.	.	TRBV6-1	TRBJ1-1	CASSDQRGTEAFF	TGTGCCAGCAGTGACCAAAGGGGCACTGAAGCTTTCTTT